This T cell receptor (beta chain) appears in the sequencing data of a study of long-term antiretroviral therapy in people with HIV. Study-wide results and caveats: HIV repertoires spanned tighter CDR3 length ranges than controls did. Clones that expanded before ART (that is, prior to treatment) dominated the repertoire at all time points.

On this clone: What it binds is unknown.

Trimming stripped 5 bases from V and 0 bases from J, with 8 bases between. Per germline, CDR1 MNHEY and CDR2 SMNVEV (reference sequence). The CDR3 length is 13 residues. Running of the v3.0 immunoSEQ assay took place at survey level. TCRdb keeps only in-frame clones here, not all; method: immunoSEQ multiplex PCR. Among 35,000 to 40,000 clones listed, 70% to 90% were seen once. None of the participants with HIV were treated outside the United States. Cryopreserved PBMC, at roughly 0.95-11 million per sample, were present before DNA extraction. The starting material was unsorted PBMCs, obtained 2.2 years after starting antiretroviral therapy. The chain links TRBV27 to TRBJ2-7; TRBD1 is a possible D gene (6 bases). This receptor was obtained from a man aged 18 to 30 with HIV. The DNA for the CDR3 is TGTGCCAGCAGTAACAGGGTCTCCTACGAGCAGTACTTC. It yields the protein CASSNRVSYEQYF.